Each of the 6 T cell receptor beta chains below was sequenced from the same sample in a study of human T cells and chemical hapten exposure. Noted time point: patch test 1, 2 weeks after DPC sensitization. Treatment here: therapeutic diphenylcyclopropenone sensitization with weekly scalp DPC. TCRdb reprocessed the RACE reads via MiXCR and lists one record per CDR3 protein. The top ten hold about 7% of the sample, which has around 190,000 distinct CDR3 sequences, under 25% seen once. The material sequenced was whole blood, taken in connection with sensitization to the hapten diphenylcyclopropenone (DPC). These receptors all come from a woman in her forties or fifties with alopecia areata. Some clones in this sample may be carry-over from other donors' samples.

This clonotype was recorded a few times. The V and J genes are TRBV7-2 and TRBJ2-7, with a weak D call TRBD1 (5 bases). This CDR3 comprises 14 residues. Deletions cut 4 bases from V and 4 bases from J, with 14 bases between. Germline assignment: CDR1 SGHTA and CDR2 FQGNSA. CDR3 coding DNA: TGTGCCAGCAGCTCCGATTTGGCAGGGTACGAGCAGTACTTC. It is translated as CASSSDLAGYEQYF.

The V and J genes are TRBV7-2 and TRBJ1-3; D is perhaps TRBD1 (5 bases). This CDR3 contains 14 residues. Germline V gives CDR1 SGHTA, CDR2 FQGNSA. Between the trimmed V and J ends, which lost 5 bases and 4 bases, there was a span of 12 bases. Here the CDR3 DNA reads TGTGCCAGCAGCCTGGGGACGGTCGGAAACACCATATATTTT. This gives the protein CASSLGTVGNTIYF.

This clonotype was seen at least ten times. The chain carries TRBV4-2 and TRBJ2-2, with 7 bases identical to TRBD2. CDR3 length equals 15 residues. The J segment lost 3 bases and the V segment lost 0 bases, leaving 1 base of the junction unmatched. CDR1 is LGHNA and CDR2 is YNFKEQ in the germline V gene. Written as DNA, the CDR3 is TGTGCCAGCAGCCAAGATGGGGGGGACACCGGGGAGCTGTTTTTT. As protein: CASSQDGGDTGELFF.

This clonotype has a handful of counts. This CDR3 is missing its conserved last phenylalanine or tryptophan, likely due to a read error. The limits of the CDR3 on the DNA are not certain, so only TCRdb's listed CDR3 is given. The chain is built from TRBV7-3 and TRBJ1-4; the table names TRBD1, a call not compared with the DNA. The CDR3 sequence runs 11 residues, both termini included. The germline gives CDR1 SGHTA, CDR2 FQGTGA. The CDR3 region is CASSLRRDPQC.

This clonotype came up a few times. The chain uses TRBV5-1 and TRBJ1-2; a weak D match, TRBD1 (5 bases). The CDR3 consists of 13 residues. The germline gives CDR1 SGHRS, CDR2 YFSETQ. V shed 2 bases and J shed 4 bases, with 9 bases lying between them. CDR3 in amino acids: CASSFPGIYGYTF. The CDR3 bases are TGCGCCAGCAGCTTTCCAGGGATCTATGGCTACACCTTC.

V is TRBV6-2 or TRBV6-3 and J is TRBJ2-7, with D unclear. CDR3 size: 15 residues. Germline loops: CDR1 MNHEY, CDR2 SVGEGT. Trimming took 5 bases from V and 2 from J, leaving 16 bases between them. The CDR3 coding sequence is TGTGCCAGCAGTCCGATAAGGACGCAACCCTACGAGCAGTACTTC. Translated: CASSPIRTQPYEQYF.